This T cell receptor beta chain was sequenced for a study of T cells in Graves' hyperthyroidism and ophthalmopathy. This clonotype was seen at least ten times. Its target is not known. RNA transcripts gave rise to amplified TCR beta CDR3 regions. The HTBI primer set was used in a first-round RT-PCR of the TCR CDR3. MiXCR, run by TCRdb on the multiplex PCR reads, gives a single entry per CDR3 protein. Of over 450,000 distinct CDR3 sequences in the sample, over 15% were seen once. General observations from the study: Stable hyperthyroidism was told apart from ophthalmopathy by a model built on 13 V-J features. Ophthalmopathy was identified by the model a median about six months ahead of onset. Blood also showed most of the thyroid clonotypes that were expanded above 0.001.

Germline assignment: CDR1 SGHAT and CDR2 FQNNGV. V lost 10 bases, J lost 2 bases, and 15 bases lay in between. This CDR3 is 13 amino acids long. Sequencing used blood. The sequence was obtained from a woman under 30 with Graves' ophthalmopathy. V is TRBV11-2 and J is TRBJ2-7, with D unresolved. The chain's CDR3 is CATRLTPTYEQYF. CDR3 coding DNA: TGTGCCACCAGATTGACACCTACCTACGAGCAGTACTTC.